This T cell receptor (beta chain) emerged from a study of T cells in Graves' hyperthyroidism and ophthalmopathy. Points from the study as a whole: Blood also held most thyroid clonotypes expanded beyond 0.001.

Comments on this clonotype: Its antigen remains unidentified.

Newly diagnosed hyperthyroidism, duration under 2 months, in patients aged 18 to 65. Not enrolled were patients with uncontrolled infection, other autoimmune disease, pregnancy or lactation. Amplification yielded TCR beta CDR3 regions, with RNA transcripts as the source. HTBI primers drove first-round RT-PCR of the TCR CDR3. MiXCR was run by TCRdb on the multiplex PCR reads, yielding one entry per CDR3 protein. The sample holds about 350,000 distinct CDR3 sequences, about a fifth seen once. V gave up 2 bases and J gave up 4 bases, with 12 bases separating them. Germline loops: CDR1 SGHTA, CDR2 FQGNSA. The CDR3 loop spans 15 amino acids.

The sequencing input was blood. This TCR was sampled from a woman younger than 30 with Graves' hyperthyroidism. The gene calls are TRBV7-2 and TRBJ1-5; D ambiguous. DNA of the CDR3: TGTGCCAGCAGCTTATACGTGACATTGAATCAGCCCCAGCATTTT. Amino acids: CASSLYVTLNQPQHF.